The next 27 T cell receptor beta chains were all read from a single sample in a study of blood T cell repertoires in COVID-19. Using immunoSEQ multiplex PCR, the repertoire was profiled, and TCRdb retains in-frame clones only, with some absent. The sample yields 150,000 to 180,000 clones, roughly 72% seen once. The sequencing input was peripheral blood. The receptors come from a woman at least 80 years old with acute or convalescent COVID-19.

This rearrangement joins TRBV2 to TRBJ2-5; no definite D call. Germline V gene lookup returns CDR1 SNHLY and CDR2 FYNNEI. V lost 5 bases and J lost 4, with 20 bases in between. The CDR3 sequence is 16 residues long. CDR3 DNA: TGTGCCAGCAGTCGGAGACTCCAGCCTCATATAGAGACCCAGTACTTC. It is translated as CASSRRLQPHIETQYF.

This rearrangement joins TRBV4-1 to TRBJ1-3; perhaps TRBD1 as D (5 bases). Trimming took off 0 bases at V and 1 base at J, with 10 bases between the two ends. CDR1 and CDR2 (germline): MGHRA, YSYEKL. CDR3 length equals 16 residues. This chain's CDR3 is CASSQEEGTSGNTIYF. The CDR3, as DNA: TGCGCCAGCAGCCAAGAAGAGGGGACTTCTGGAAACACCATATATTTT.

The chain links TRBV19 to TRBJ2-3, with 7 nucleotides matching TRBD2. With 9 bases clipped from V and 2 bases from J, the junction kept 20 bases outside the gene matches. The CDR3 length is 18 residues. CDR1 is LNHDA and CDR2 is SQIVND in the germline V gene (reference sequence). The CDR3 loop is CASEESVTSRFDTDTQYF. CDR3 coding DNA: TGTGCCAGCGAGGAGTCTGTGACTAGCAGGTTTGACACAGATACGCAGTATTTT.

The rearrangement uses TRBV11-2 and TRBJ2-2; D may be TRBD2 (6 bases). The V end was cut by 4 bases, the J end by 4 bases, with 10 bases between. Germline loops: CDR1 SGHAT, CDR2 FQNNGV. CDR3 length: 14 residues. The CDR3 loop reads CASSWGLGTGELFF. CDR3 DNA: TGTGCCAGCAGCTGGGGACTTGGCACCGGGGAGCTGTTTTTT.

This chain links TRBV3-1 (or the pseudogene TRBV3-2) with TRBJ2-1, with 8 bases that match TRBD1. V lost 1 base, J lost 3 bases, and 2 bases stayed unmatched. Germline loops: CDR1 LGHDT, CDR2 YNNKEL (reference sequence). The CDR3 has 15 amino acids. Written as DNA, the CDR3 is TGTGCCAGCAGCCAAGGGACAGGGATCTACAATGAGCAGTTCTTC. This translates into CASSQGTGIYNEQFF.

The V call is TRBV12-3 or TRBV12-4, the J call TRBJ1-2; TRBD1 aligns across 8 bases. Trimming took 5 bases from V and 7 from J; bases not matched to a gene: 3. The CDR3 has 12 amino acids. The CDR3 sequence is CASSTGGPGYTF. Here the CDR3 DNA reads TGTGCCAGCAGTACAGGGGGTCCTGGCTACACCTTC.

The chain links TRBV29-1 to TRBJ2-7; tentative D call: TRBD1 (5 bases). This CDR3 has 13 residues. Germline lookup yields CDR1 SQVTM and CDR2 ANQGSEA. Trimming stripped 4 bases from V and 0 bases from J, with 10 bases between. The CDR3 loop is CSVGQSTSYEQYF. DNA of the CDR3: TGCAGCGTTGGACAGTCCACCTCCTACGAGCAGTACTTC.

This chain connects TRBV7-2 to TRBJ1-1; TRBD1 matches at 9 bases. The CDR3 is made up of 14 amino acids. Germline values: CDR1 SGHTA, CDR2 FQGNSA. V shed 3 bases, J shed 6 bases, and the junction held 5 bases outside the gene matches. The CDR3 DNA reads as TGTGCCAGCAGCTTGGGACAGGGTTTCTCTGAAGCTTTCTTT. It is translated as CASSLGQGFSEAFF.

V and J are TRBV2 and TRBJ1-6; 11 positions match TRBD1. The germline gives CDR1 SNHLY, CDR2 FYNNEI. The CDR3 loop spans 17 amino acids. V lost 4 bases, J lost 7 bases, and 9 bases stayed unmatched. The CDR3 reads CASSGSSGTGGNSPLHF. DNA of the CDR3: TGTGCCAGCAGTGGTAGTTCCGGGACAGGGGGAAATTCACCCCTCCACTTT.

This chain connects TRBV11-3 to TRBJ2-2, with a tentative D call TRBD2 (7 bases). The CDR3 is 14 residues long. Germline CDR1 is SGHNT and CDR2 is YENEEA. Trimming pared 8 bases from V and 7 bases from J, leaving 17 bases between. This CDR3 is CASGRGAQDGELFF. CDR3 in DNA: TGTGCCAGCGGCCGGGGGGCTCAGGACGGGGAGCTGTTTTTT.

CDR3 loop: CASSYLGQGQETQYF. The CDR3 DNA reads TGTGCCAGTAGCTATCTCGGACAGGGCCAAGAGACCCAGTACTTC. The chain uses TRBV19 and TRBJ2-5, with 8 bases that match TRBD1. CDR1 is LNHDA and CDR2 is SQIVND in the germline V gene (reference sequence). The CDR3 spans 15 residues. Unmatched junction bases numbered 7, after V lost 6 bases and J lost 1 base.

The V call is TRBV27, the J call TRBJ2-3; TRBD1 aligns across 7 bases. Trimming removed 6 bases from V and 0 bases from J; junction bases left unmatched: 21. CDR1 MNHEY and CDR2 SMNVEV come from the germline V gene (reference sequence). The CDR3 is made up of 20 amino acids. The CDR3 sequence is CASRTLTYGTGTASTDTQYF. The CDR3 bases are TGTGCCAGCAGGACATTAACATACGGGACCGGGACAGCTAGCACAGATACGCAGTATTTT.

The rearrangement joins TRBV5-1 to TRBJ1-1; D perhaps matches TRBD1 (6 bases). This CDR3 region has 14 residues. The germline V and J ends were trimmed by 6 bases and 4 bases, with 16 bases remaining between them. Germline V gene lookup returns CDR1 SGHRS and CDR2 YFSETQ. The CDR3 DNA sequence: TGCGCCAGCACCCCGCCAGGGGCGGGCACTGAAGCTTTCTTT. Amino acid sequence: CASTPPGAGTEAFF.

The gene calls are TRBV19 and TRBJ2-5, with D perhaps TRBD2 (6 bases). The CDR3 is 13 amino acids. Trimming shortened V by 5 bases and J by 4 bases, and 11 bases separated the two germline ends. Germline assignment: CDR1 LNHDA and CDR2 SQIVND (reference sequence). The CDR3 nucleotides are TGTGCCAGTAGTGCGGGGTTTCTAGAGACCCAGTACTTC. It is translated as CASSAGFLETQYF. Full variable domain (rest looked up from reference TRBV19 and TRBJ2-5): DGGITQSPKYLFRKEGQNVTLSCEQNLNHDAMYWYRQDPGQGLRLIYYSQIVNDFQKGDIAEGYSVSREKKESFPLTVTSAQKNPTAFYLCASSAGFLETQYFGPGTRLLVL.

J is TRBJ2-5 and V is TRBV5-4, with 12 bases aligning to TRBD2. The V segment lost 2 bases and the J segment 2 bases; nucleotides outside the gene matches: 16. This CDR3 contains 20 residues. CDR1 is SGHNT, CDR2 YYREEE, per germline (reference sequence). The CDR3 sequence is CASSLGGAVGLAGTQETQYF. The DNA of the CDR3 is TGTGCCAGCAGCTTAGGTGGGGCAGTCGGACTAGCGGGAACACAAGAGACCCAGTACTTC. Full variable domain (missing parts from reference TRBV5-4 and TRBJ2-5): ETGVTQSPTHLIKTRGQQVTLRCSSQSGHNTVSWYQQALGQGPQFIFQYYREEENGRGNFPPRFSGLQFPNYSSELNVNALELDDSALYLCASSLGGAVGLAGTQETQYFGPGTRLLVL.

The V gene is TRBV3-1 (or the pseudogene TRBV3-2), the J gene TRBJ2-3; 7 bases agree with TRBD2. This CDR3 contains 17 residues. CDR1 and CDR2 (germline): LGHDT, YNNKEL (reference sequence). The V gene end was trimmed by 1 base and the J gene end by 2 bases; junction bases not matched to a gene: 9. CDR3 loop: CASSQGLAGPLTDTQYF. The CDR3 bases are TGTGCCAGCAGCCAAGGACTAGCAGGACCTCTCACAGATACGCAGTATTTT.

The CDR3, as DNA: TGTGCCAGCATCGGGATTTGGGAGGGGGAGCTGTTTTTT. This codes for CASIGIWEGELFF. The rearrangement links TRBV12-3 or TRBV12-4 to TRBJ2-2, with a weak D call TRBD2 (5 bases). The V end was cut by 7 bases, the J end by 8 bases, with 14 bases between. The CDR3 covers 13 residues.

The chain carries TRBV7-3 and TRBJ1-6; 7 nucleotides align to TRBD1. The CDR3 is 15 amino acids. With 5 bases clipped from V and 7 bases from J, the junction kept 8 bases outside the gene matches. Looked up from germline, CDR1 is SGHTA and CDR2 is FQGTGA. This CDR3 reads CASSRGGTVNSPLHF. The CDR3 DNA reads as TGTGCCAGCAGCCGAGGGGGGACAGTGAATTCACCCCTCCACTTT. The whole variable domain, remainder taken from reference TRBV7-3 and TRBJ1-6, is GAGVSQTPSNKVTEKGKYVELRCDPISGHTALYWYRQSLGQGPEFLIYFQGTGAADDSGLPNDRFFAVRPEGSVSTLKIQRTERGDSAVYLCASSRGGTVNSPLHFGNGTRLTVT.

The rearrangement links TRBV10-3 to TRBJ1-2; TRBD1 matches 8 bases. The length of the CDR3 is 15 residues. Looked up from germline, CDR1 is ENHRY and CDR2 is SYGVKD. V lost 5 bases to trimming and J lost 5 bases; unmatched junction nucleotides: 10. CDR3 nucleotide sequence: TGTGCCATCAGTTTAATCCAGGGGGCAGGGTATGGCTACACCTTC. It is translated as CAISLIQGAGYGYTF.

V and J are TRBV2 and TRBJ2-7; D is unresolved. Germline loops: CDR1 SNHLY, CDR2 FYNNEI. This CDR3 spans 12 amino acids. V lost 4 bases, J lost 3 bases, and 7 bases lay in between. This chain's CDR3 is CASSASNYEQYF. DNA for the CDR3: TGTGCCAGCAGTGCGTCTAACTACGAGCAGTACTTC.

The CDR3 bases are TGCGCCAGCAGCTTGGAGGGGGCTGGCTACACCTTC. It yields the protein CASSLEGAGYTF. The chain couples TRBV5-1 to TRBJ1-2, with 7 bases matching TRBD1. V dropped 0 bases and J dropped 7; count of bases not matched to a gene: 0. The germline V gene has CDR1 SGHRS and CDR2 YFSETQ. This CDR3 has 12 amino acids. The full variable domain, its missing parts supplied by reference TRBV5-1 and TRBJ1-2, is KAGVTQTPRYLIKTRGQQVTLSCSPISGHRSVSWYQQTPGQGLQFLFEYFSETQRNKGNFPGRFSGRQFSNSRSEMNVSTLELGDSALYLCASSLEGAGYTFGSGTRLTVV.

This clone was seen only once. The chain couples TRBV6-5 to TRBJ1-1, with D maybe TRBD1 (5 bases). This CDR3 contains 13 residues. The ends were cut back, 7 bases at V and 0 bases at J, with 9 bases in the middle. In germline, CDR1 is MNHEY, CDR2 SVGAGI. CDR3 loop: CASTGGVNTEAFF. DNA of the CDR3: TGTGCCAGCACCGGGGGGGTGAACACTGAAGCTTTCTTT.

Only one count was recorded for this clone. J is TRBJ2-3 and V is TRBV11-2, with TRBD1 matching over 8 bases. The V and J ends lost 10 bases and 3 bases, in that order; junction bases with no gene match: 6. CDR1 is SGHAT and CDR2 is FQNNGV in the germline V gene. The CDR3 extends over 13 amino acids. CDR3 DNA sequence: TGTGCCACCCGACAGGGGCCTACAGATACGCAGTATTTT. It encodes CATRQGPTDTQYF.

The chain combines TRBV7-9 with TRBJ1-1, with D perhaps TRBD1 (6 bases). Trimming took off 4 bases at V and 0 bases at J, with 12 bases between the two ends. The CDR3 sequence is 15 residues long. Germline lookup yields CDR1 SEHNR and CDR2 FQNEAQ (reference sequence). The CDR3 is CASSSQGPLNTEAFF. CDR3 sequence (DNA): TGTGCCAGCAGCTCACAGGGTCCCCTGAACACTGAAGCTTTCTTT.

V gene TRBV7-2 combines with J gene TRBJ1-1, with D hard to call. Trimming left V 1 base short and J 2 bases short, with 8 bases between. This CDR3 comprises 14 residues. The germline V gene encodes CDR1 SGHTA and CDR2 FQGNSA. The chain's CDR3 is CASSLVSVNTEAFF. CDR3 coding DNA: TGTGCCAGCAGCTTAGTGAGTGTTAACACTGAAGCTTTCTTT.

The chain recombines TRBV6-1 with TRBJ1-2; 7 nucleotides match TRBD1. This CDR3 has 13 amino acids. CDR1 and CDR2 (germline): MNHNS, SASEGT. The junction had 4 bases not matched to a gene; V was cut back by 3 bases and J by 6 bases. The CDR3 region has the DNA TGTGCCAGCAGTGAGACAGGGAAAGATGGCTACACCTTC. It encodes CASSETGKDGYTF.

The chain links TRBV19 to TRBJ1-2; 8 nucleotides line up with TRBD1. The J segment lost 4 bases and the V segment lost 6 bases, leaving 4 bases of the junction unmatched. The CDR3 spans 13 residues. Germline V gene data show CDR1 as LNHDA and CDR2 as SQIVND (reference sequence). CDR3: CASRTGVAYGYTF. The CDR3 region has the DNA TGTGCCAGTAGGACAGGGGTTGCCTATGGCTACACCTTC.